This paragraph covers one T cell receptor (beta chain) sequence. The data derive from a study of T cells in Graves' hyperthyroidism and ophthalmopathy. The ends lost 1 base at V and 3 bases at J; junction bases unmatched: 3. Germline CDR1 reads LGHNA; CDR2 reads YNFKEQ. The CDR3 is 16 residues long. RNA transcripts served as the template for amplifying TCR beta CDR3 regions. TCR CDR3 underwent first-round RT-PCR with the HTBI primer set. TCRdb processed the multiplex PCR reads anew with MiXCR; each CDR3 protein has one entry. The sample contains nearly 600,000 distinct CDR3 sequences, about 15% of which appear only once.

The rearrangement links TRBV4-2 to TRBJ2-3, with 11 bases that match TRBD2. Specimen: blood. The receptor's source is a woman aged 25 to 39 with Graves' hyperthyroidism that later progressed to Graves' ophthalmopathy. CDR3 DNA sequence: TGTGCCAGCAGCCAAGCGCCTAGCGGGGGGACAGATACGCAGTATTTT. Residues: CASSQAPSGGTDTQYF.